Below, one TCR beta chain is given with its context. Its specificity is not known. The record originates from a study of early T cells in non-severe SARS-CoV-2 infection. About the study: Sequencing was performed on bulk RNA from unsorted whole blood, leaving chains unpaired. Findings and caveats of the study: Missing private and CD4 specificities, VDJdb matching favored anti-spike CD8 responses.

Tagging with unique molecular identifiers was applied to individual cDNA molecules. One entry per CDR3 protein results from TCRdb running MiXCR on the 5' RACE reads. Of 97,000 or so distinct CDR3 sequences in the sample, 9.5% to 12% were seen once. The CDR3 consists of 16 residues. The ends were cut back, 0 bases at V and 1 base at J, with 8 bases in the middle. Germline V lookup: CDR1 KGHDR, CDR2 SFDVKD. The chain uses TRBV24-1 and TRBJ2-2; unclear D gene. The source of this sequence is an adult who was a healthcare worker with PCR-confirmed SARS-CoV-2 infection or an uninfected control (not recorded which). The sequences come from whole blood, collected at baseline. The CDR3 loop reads CATSDLSMQNTGELFF. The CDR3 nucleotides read TGTGCCACCAGTGATTTGAGCATGCAGAACACCGGGGAGCTGTTTTTT.